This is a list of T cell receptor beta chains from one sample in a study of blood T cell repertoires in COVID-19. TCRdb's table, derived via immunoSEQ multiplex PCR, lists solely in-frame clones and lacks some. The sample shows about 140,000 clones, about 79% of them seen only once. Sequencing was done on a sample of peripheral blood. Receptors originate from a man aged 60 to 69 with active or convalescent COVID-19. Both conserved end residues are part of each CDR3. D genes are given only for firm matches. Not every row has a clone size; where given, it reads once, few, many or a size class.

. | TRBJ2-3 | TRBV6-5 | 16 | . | TGTGCCAGCAGTTACCGGACAGTGTCTAGCACAGATACGCAGTATTTT | CASSYRTVSSTDTQYF
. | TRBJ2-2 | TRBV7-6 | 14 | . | TGTGCCAGCATGTGGCAGGGGAACACCGGGGAGCTGTTTTTT | CASMWQGNTGELFF
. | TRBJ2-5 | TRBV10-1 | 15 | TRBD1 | TGCGCCAGCAGTGATGGAGGGACAGGATACGAGACCCAGTACTTC | CASSDGGTGYETQYF
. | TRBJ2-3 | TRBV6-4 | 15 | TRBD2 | TGTGCCAGCACCAAAGAGGGACTAGCCACAGATACGCAGTATTTT | CASTKEGLATDTQYF
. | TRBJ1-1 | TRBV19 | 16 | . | TGTGCCAGTAGTATCGTTGTGGCAGGGTTTGGGTCTGAAGCTTTCTTT | CASSIVVAGFGSEAFF
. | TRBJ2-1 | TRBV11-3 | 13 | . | TGTGCCAGCAGCTTAGCGGGGAAAAATGAGCAGTTCTTC | CASSLAGKNEQFF
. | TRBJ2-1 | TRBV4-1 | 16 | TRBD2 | TGCGCCAGCAGCCAACGTCTAGCGGGAGCCCGTCATGAGCAGTTCTTC | CASSQRLAGARHEQFF
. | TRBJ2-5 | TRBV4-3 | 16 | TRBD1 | TGCGCCAGCAGCTTAGGGACAGGGGGTACCCAAGAGACCCAGTACTTC | CASSLGTGGTQETQYF
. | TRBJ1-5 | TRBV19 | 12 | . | TGTGCCAGCCGGTTGGGCAATCAGCCCCAGCATTTT | CASRLGNQPQHF
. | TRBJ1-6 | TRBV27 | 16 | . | TGTGCCAGCAGACCTTCTCGGGTTAACTATAATTCACCCCTCCACTTT | CASRPSRVNYNSPLHF
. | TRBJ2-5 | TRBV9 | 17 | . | TGTGCCAGCAGCCCAAGTCCGGGCAGGGGGGACCAAGAGACCCAGTACTTC | CASSPSPGRGDQETQYF
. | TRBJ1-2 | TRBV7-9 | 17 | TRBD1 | TGTGCCAGCAGCTTAGCGGGGGGGACAGGACCGAACTATGGCTACACCTTC | CASSLAGGTGPNYGYTF
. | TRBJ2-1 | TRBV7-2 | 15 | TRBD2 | TGTGCCAGCAGCTTGACGAGCGGGACTTTCAATGAGCAGTTCTTC | CASSLTSGTFNEQFF
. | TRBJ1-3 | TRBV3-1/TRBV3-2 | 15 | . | TGTGCCAGCAGCCAAGATGCGGGATACGGAAACACCATATATTTT | CASSQDAGYGNTIYF
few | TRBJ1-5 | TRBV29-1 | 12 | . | TGCAGCGTGGGGGGGCGAAATCAGCCCCAGCATTTT | CSVGGRNQPQHF
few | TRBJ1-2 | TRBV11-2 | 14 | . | TGTGCCAGCAGCTTAGGAACGGCTAACTATGGCTACACCTTC | CASSLGTANYGYTF
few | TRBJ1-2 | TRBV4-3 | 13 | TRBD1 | TGCGCCAGCAGCGCGGGACAGGTTTATGGCTACACCTTC | CASSAGQVYGYTF
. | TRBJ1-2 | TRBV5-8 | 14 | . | TGTGCCAGCAGCTTCCCCGGGGGGAACTATGGCTACACCTTC | CASSFPGGNYGYTF
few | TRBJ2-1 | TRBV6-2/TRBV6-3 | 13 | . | TGTGCCAGCAGTTACTCCCTCCTCAATGAGCAGTTCTTC | CASSYSLLNEQFF
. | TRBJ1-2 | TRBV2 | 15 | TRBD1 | TGTGCCAGCAGTGAAAGACAGGGTTGGAATTCTGGCTACACCTTC | CASSERQGWNSGYTF
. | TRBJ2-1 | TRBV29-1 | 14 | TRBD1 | TGCAGCGTTGAAGTACCAATGGGACAGGGAGAGCAGTTCTTC | CSVEVPMGQGEQFF
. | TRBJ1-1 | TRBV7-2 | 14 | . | TGTGCCAGCAGCTCCGCCCCTGGTTCAGCTGAAGCTTTCTTT | CASSSAPGSAEAFF
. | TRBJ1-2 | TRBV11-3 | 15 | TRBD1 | TGTGCCAGCAGCTCACGGACAGGAGTCAACTATGGCTACACCTTC | CASSSRTGVNYGYTF
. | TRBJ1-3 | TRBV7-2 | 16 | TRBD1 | TGTGCCAGCAGCTTAGGGGGGACAGCCTCTGGAAACACCATATATTTT | CASSLGGTASGNTIYF
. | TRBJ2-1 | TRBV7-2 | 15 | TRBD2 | TGTGCCAGCAGCTCGACTAGCGGGGACTACAATGAGCAGTTCTTC | CASSSTSGDYNEQFF
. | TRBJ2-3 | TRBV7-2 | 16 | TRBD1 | TGTGCCAGCAGCTTAGCGTCCAGGGGGCAGACAGATACGCAGTATTTT | CASSLASRGQTDTQYF